This entry describes one T cell receptor (beta chain). V was pared by 2 bases and J by 8 bases, with 14 bases between. CDR1 is SGHRS and CDR2 is YFSETQ in the germline V gene. The CDR3 runs 14 residues. The data stem from a study of blood T cell repertoires in COVID-19. Study context: Sample material is recorded as cDNA or gDNA derived from T cells, B-cell-depleted T cells, or PBMCs.

Per the study methods: Nucleated cell number was recorded as an estimate derived from reference gene primer amplification. Clones were read by immunoSEQ multiplex PCR, and TCRdb kept only the in-frame ones, dropping some. V and J calls and clone size are given by that table; D and trimming were obtained from the DNA. The top ten hold under 4% of the sample, which has roughly 380,000 clones, around 85% seen once. The origin of this receptor is a woman in her late teens or twenties with acute or convalescent COVID-19. The sequenced sample consisted of peripheral blood. The chain has TRBV5-1 and TRBJ2-1; D is perhaps TRBD1 (5 bases). The CDR3 reads CASSFQGLVDEQFF. In DNA form, the CDR3 reads TGCGCCAGCAGCTTTCAGGGTTTGGTGGATGAGCAGTTCTTC.